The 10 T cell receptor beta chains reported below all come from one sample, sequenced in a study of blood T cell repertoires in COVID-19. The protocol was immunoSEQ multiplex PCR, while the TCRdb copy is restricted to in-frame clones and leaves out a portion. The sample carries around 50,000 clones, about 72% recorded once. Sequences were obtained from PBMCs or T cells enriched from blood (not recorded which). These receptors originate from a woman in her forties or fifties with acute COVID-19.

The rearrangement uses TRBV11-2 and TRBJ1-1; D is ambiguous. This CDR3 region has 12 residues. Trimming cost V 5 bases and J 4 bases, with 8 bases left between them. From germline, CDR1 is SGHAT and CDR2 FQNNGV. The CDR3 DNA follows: TGTGCCAGCAGCCTGTGGAGCACTGAAGCTTTCTTT. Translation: CASSLWSTEAFF.

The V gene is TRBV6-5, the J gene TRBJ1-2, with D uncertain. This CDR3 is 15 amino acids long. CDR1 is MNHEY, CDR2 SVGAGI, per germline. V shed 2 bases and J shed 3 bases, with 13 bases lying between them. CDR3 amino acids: CASSYPEGGHYGYTF. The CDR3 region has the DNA TGTGCCAGCAGTTACCCCGAGGGAGGGCACTATGGCTACACCTTC.

CDR3 sequence reads: CASTRGEAGYNEQFF. DNA of the CDR3: TGTGCCAGCACCCGAGGGGAGGCCGGCTACAATGAGCAGTTCTTC. This chain links TRBV11-1 with TRBJ2-1, with D maybe TRBD2 (6 bases). V lost 7 bases and J 3 bases, leaving 16 bases between the germline ends. The CDR3 extends over 15 amino acids. The germline V gene has CDR1 SGHAT and CDR2 FQDESV (reference sequence).

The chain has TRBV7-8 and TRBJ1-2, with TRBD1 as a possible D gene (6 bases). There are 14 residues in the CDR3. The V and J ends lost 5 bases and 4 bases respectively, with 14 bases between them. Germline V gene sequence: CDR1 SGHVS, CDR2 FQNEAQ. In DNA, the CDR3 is TGTGCCAGCAGCGCCGATCCCAGGGGCTATGGCTACACCTTC. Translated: CASSADPRGYGYTF.

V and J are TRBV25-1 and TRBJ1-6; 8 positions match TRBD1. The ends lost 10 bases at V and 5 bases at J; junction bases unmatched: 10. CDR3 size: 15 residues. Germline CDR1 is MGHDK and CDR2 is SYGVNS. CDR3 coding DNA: TGTGCCACCTCTATCCCGGGACAGGATAATTCACCCCTCCACTTT. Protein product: CATSIPGQDNSPLHF.

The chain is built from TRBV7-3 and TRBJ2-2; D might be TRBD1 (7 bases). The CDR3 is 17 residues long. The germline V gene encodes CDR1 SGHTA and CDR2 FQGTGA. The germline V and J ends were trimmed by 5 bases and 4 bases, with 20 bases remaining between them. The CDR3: CASSPSPRGAITGELFF. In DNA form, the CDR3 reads TGTGCCAGCAGCCCTAGCCCCAGGGGGGCGATCACCGGGGAGCTGTTTTTT.

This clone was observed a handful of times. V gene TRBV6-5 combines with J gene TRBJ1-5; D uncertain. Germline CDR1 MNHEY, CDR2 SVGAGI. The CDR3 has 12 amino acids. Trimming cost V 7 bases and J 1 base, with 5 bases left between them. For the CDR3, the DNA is TGTGCCAGCACCACAAGCAATCAGCCCCAGCATTTT. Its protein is CASTTSNQPQHF.

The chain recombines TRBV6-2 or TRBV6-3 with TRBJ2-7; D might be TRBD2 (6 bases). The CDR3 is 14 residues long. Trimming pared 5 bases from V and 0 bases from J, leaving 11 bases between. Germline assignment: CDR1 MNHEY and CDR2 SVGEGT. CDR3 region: CASSAATSSYEQYF. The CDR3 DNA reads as TGTGCCAGCAGTGCCGCGACTAGCTCCTACGAGCAGTACTTC.

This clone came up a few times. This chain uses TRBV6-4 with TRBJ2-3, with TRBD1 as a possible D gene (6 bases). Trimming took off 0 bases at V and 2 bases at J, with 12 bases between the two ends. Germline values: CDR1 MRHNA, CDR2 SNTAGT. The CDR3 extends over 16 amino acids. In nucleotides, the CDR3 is TGTGCCAGCAGTGACTCAGGCGAGGGGGACACAGATACGCAGTATTTT. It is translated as CASSDSGEGDTDTQYF.

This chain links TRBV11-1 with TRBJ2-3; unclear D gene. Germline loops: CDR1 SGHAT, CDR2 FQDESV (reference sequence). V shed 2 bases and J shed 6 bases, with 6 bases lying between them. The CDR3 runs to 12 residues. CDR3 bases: TGTGCCAGCAGCTTACAGGTGGATACGCAGTATTTT. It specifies CASSLQVDTQYF. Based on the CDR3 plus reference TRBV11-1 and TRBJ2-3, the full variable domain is EAEVAQSPRYKITEKSQAVAFWCDPISGHATLYWYRQILGQGPELLVQFQDESVVDDSQLPKDRFSAERLKGVDSTLKIQPAELGDSAMYLCASSLQVDTQYFGPGTRLTVL.